This T cell receptor (beta chain) was sequenced during a study of OX40 agonist ivuxolimab in advanced cancers. Background on the study: Those enrolled were approximately 87% male, with a mean age of approximately 60 years and ages from about 20 to 79.

The assay was immunoSEQ multiplex PCR, and TCRdb's table has in-frame clones only and misses some. The sample has 65,000 to 90,000 clones, around 90% seen once. The CDR3 loop spans 16 amino acids. Between the trimmed V and J ends, which lost 2 bases and 3 bases, there was a span of 14 bases. CDR1 and CDR2 (germline): MDHEN, SYDVKM. Sequencing was performed on CD4+ or CD8+ T cells sorted from blood, taken in a trial of the OX40 agonist ivuxolimab. The receptor was derived from an adult with an advanced solid tumor such as melanoma, head and neck, liver or kidney cancer. The J gene is TRBJ1-5, the V gene TRBV28; D gene uncertain. CDR3 protein: CASSLVAGGFNQPQHF. The CDR3 nucleotides are TGTGCCAGCAGTTTAGTAGCCGGCGGCTTCAATCAGCCCCAGCATTTT.